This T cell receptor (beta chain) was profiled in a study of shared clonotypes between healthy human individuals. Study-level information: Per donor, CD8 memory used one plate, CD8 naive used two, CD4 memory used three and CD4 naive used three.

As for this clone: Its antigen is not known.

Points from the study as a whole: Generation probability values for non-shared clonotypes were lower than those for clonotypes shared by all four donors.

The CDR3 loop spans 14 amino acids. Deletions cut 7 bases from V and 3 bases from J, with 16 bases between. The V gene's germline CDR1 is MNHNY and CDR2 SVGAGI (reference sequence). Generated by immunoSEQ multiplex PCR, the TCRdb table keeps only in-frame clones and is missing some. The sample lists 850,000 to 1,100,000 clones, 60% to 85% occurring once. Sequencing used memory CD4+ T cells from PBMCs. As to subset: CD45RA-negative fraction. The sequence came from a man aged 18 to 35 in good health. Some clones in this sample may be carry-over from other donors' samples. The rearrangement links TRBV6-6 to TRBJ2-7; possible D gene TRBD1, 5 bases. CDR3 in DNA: TGTGCCAGCAACCCGATTTCAGGGAACTACGAGCAGTACTTC. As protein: CASNPISGNYEQYF.